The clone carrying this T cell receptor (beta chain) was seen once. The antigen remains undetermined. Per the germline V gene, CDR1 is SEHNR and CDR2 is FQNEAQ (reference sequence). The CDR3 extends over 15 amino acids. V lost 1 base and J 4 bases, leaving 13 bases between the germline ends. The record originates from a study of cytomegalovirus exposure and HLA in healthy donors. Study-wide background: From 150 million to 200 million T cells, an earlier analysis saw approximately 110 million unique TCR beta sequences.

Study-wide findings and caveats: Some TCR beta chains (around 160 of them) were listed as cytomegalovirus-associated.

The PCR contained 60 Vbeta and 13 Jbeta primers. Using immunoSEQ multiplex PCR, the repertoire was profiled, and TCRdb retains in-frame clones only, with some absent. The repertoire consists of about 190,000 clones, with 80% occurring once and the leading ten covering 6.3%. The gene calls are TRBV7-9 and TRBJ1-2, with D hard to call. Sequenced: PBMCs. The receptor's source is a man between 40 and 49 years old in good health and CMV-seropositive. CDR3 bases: TGTGCCAGCAGCTTAGGGTTATCGGACTTCTATGGCTACACCTTC. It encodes CASSLGLSDFYGYTF.